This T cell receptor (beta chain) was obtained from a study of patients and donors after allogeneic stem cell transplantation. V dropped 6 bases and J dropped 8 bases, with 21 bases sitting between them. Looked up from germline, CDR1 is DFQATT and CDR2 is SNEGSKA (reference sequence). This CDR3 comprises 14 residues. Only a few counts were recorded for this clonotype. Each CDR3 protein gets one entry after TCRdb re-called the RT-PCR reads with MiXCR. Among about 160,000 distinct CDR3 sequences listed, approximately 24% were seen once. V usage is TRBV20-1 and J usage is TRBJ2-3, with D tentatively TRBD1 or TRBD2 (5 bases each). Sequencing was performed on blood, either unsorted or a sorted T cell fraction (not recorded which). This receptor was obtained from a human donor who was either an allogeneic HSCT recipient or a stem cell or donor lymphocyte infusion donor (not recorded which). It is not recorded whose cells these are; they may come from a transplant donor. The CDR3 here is CSADVPLAGGTQYF. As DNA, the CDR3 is TGCAGTGCCGACGTCCCCCTAGCTGGGGGTACGCAGTATTTT.